Listed below are T cell receptor beta chains from one sample, sequenced in a study of regulatory T cells in long-lasting Graves disease. MiXCR, run by TCRdb on the multiplex PCR reads, gives a single entry per CDR3 protein. The sample carries more than 350,000 distinct CDR3 sequences, roughly a fifth recorded once. Here the sequenced sample was peripheral blood mononuclear cells (PBMCs), taken when the disease was refractory, from a patient treated with antithyroid drugs. These receptors all come from a female donor with Graves disease. The conserved cysteine and the conserved F or W are not part of the CDR3 here. The D gene is left open where the match is weak. The size field is filled for only some rows; it gives once, few, many or a size class.

abundance: .
j_gene: TRBJ2-7
d_gene: .
v_gene: TRBV20-1
len: 16
CDR3aa: SGWEAAGDRSRHYEQY

abundance: .
j_gene: TRBJ1-4
d_gene: .
v_gene: TRBV7-9
len: 12
CDR3aa: ASSLGGFNEKLF

abundance: .
j_gene: TRBJ1-1
d_gene: TRBD1
v_gene: TRBV3-1
len: 12
CDR3aa: ASSQGSGQVEAF

abundance: few
j_gene: TRBJ2-7
d_gene: .
v_gene: TRBV6-1
len: 9
CDR3aa: ASSEFDEQY

abundance: few
j_gene: TRBJ1-4
d_gene: TRBD1
v_gene: TRBV12-3/TRBV12-4
len: 12
CDR3aa: ASTVQGWGEKLF

abundance: .
j_gene: TRBJ2-7
d_gene: .
v_gene: TRBV6-1
len: 13
CDR3aa: ASSEGQGITYEQY

abundance: many
j_gene: TRBJ2-7
d_gene: TRBD2
v_gene: TRBV6-4
len: 13
CDR3aa: ASSSLAGESDEQY

abundance: .
j_gene: TRBJ1-2
d_gene: .
v_gene: TRBV10-3
len: 12
CDR3aa: AISEERSNYGCT

abundance: few
j_gene: TRBJ2-7
d_gene: TRBD1
v_gene: TRBV29-1
len: 9
CDR3aa: SVTGGFEQY

abundance: .
j_gene: TRBJ1-1
d_gene: .
v_gene: TRBV3-1
len: 13
CDR3aa: ASSQDRWRATEAF

abundance: few
j_gene: TRBJ2-3
d_gene: .
v_gene: TRBV3-1
len: 16
CDR3aa: ASSQGSLRTAGADTQY

abundance: many
j_gene: TRBJ2-5
d_gene: .
v_gene: TRBV2
len: 11
CDR3aa: ASSEEGGETQY

abundance: many
j_gene: TRBJ2-4
d_gene: .
v_gene: TRBV2
len: 12
CDR3aa: ASRDFLAKNIQY

abundance: few
j_gene: TRBJ2-7
d_gene: .
v_gene: TRBV5-1
len: 12
CDR3aa: ASSQWTAPDEQY

abundance: many
j_gene: TRBJ2-5
d_gene: .
v_gene: TRBV14
len: 12
CDR3aa: ASSQGWREETQY

abundance: few
j_gene: TRBJ2-7
d_gene: .
v_gene: TRBV14
len: 13
CDR3aa: ASSQGLPGNYEQY

abundance: many
j_gene: TRBJ2-7
d_gene: TRBD1
v_gene: TRBV27
len: 13
CDR3aa: ASSASGQGLYEQY

abundance: few
j_gene: TRBJ2-7
d_gene: TRBD2
v_gene: TRBV6-1
len: 14
CDR3aa: ASSHGVGGGDYEQY

abundance: many
j_gene: TRBJ1-1
d_gene: .
v_gene: TRBV10-3
len: 12
CDR3aa: ATNRDARDTEAF

abundance: .
j_gene: TRBJ1-2
d_gene: .
v_gene: TRBV12-3/TRBV12-4
len: 12
CDR3aa: ASSSISGLIGYT

abundance: few
j_gene: TRBJ1-1
d_gene: .
v_gene: TRBV4-1
len: 13
CDR3aa: ASSQGGAMNTEAF

abundance: .
j_gene: TRBJ2-1
d_gene: TRBD2
v_gene: TRBV20-1
len: 14
CDR3aa: SARVPTSGRGNEQF